This T cell receptor beta chain was sequenced during a study of T cells in Graves' hyperthyroidism and ophthalmopathy. Findings and caveats of the study: Blood also carried most thyroid clonotypes expanded above 0.001.

This clonotype was counted a few times. Its antigen is not known. RNA transcripts provided the source from which TCR beta CDR3 regions were amplified. A set of HTBI primers served as the primers for a first-round RT-PCR of the TCR CDR3. TCRdb independently ran MiXCR on the multiplex PCR reads; one entry per CDR3 protein. The repertoire has a few hundred thousand distinct CDR3 sequences, approximately 15% of them found once; the top ten carry about 7%. Newly diagnosed hyperthyroidism, duration under 2 months, in patients aged 18 to 65. Uncontrolled infection, other autoimmune disease, pregnancy and lactation each barred patients from inclusion. Germline V gene sequence: CDR1 ENHRY, CDR2 SYGVKD. With V trimmed by 3 bases and J by 5 bases, 3 bases remained unmatched. This CDR3 spans 13 amino acids.

The TCR comes from a woman in her 30s with Graves' hyperthyroidism. This chain joins TRBV10-3 and TRBJ2-7, with 8 bases aligning to TRBD1. Specimen: blood. CDR3 amino acids: CAISDYRGNEQYF. The CDR3 DNA sequence: TGTGCCATCAGTGATTACAGGGGGAACGAGCAGTACTTC.